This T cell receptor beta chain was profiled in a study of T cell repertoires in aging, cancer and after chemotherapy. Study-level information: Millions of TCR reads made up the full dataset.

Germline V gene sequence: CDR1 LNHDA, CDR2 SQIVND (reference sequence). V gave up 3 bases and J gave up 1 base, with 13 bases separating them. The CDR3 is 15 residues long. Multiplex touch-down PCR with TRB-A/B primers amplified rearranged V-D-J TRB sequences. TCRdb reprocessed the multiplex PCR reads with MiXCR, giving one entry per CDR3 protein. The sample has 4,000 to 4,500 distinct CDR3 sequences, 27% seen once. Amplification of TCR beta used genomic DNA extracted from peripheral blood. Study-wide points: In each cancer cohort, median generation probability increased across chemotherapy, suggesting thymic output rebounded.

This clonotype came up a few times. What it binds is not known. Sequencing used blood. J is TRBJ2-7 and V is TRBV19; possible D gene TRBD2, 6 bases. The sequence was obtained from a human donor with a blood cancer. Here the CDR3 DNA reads TGTGCCAGTAGTATGGGTCAGGGAGGATCCTACGAGCAGTACTTC. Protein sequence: CASSMGQGGSYEQYF.